The count of the clone carrying this T cell receptor beta chain is one. These data come from a study of blood T cell repertoires in COVID-19. Study summary: The United States, Italy and Spain supplied acute and convalescent COVID-19 samples. Sources were T cells, B-cell-depleted T cells, or PBMCs; the material itself was cDNA or gDNA.

As handled by the study authors: Scientists estimated how many nucleated cells there were by amplifying reference gene primers. Data came from immunoSEQ multiplex PCR; TCRdb stores just in-frame clones and leaves some out. The D gene and trimming were derived from the DNA, and the V and J assignments and clone size from that table. The data contain some 65,000 clones, roughly 84% of them seen just once; the ten biggest clones take up 5.5%. This CDR3 contains 16 residues. V was clipped by 5 bases and J by 5 bases; unmatched bases: 8. Per the germline V gene, CDR1 is SGHAT and CDR2 is FQDESV (reference sequence).

This rearrangement joins TRBV11-1 to TRBJ2-2; 10 positions agree with TRBD1. The clonotype originates from a woman aged 65 to 85 with acute or convalescent COVID-19. Sequencing was performed on peripheral blood. This chain's CDR3 is CASSRLDRGLTGELFF. CDR3 sequence (DNA): TGTGCCAGCAGCCGATTAGACAGGGGGCTTACCGGGGAGCTGTTTTTT.